The following is a TCR beta chain sequence with its context. Its antigen is as yet unknown. Investigators sought sequencing depths of between 1 in 200,000 and 1 in 1 million T cells. Clones were read by immunoSEQ multiplex PCR, and TCRdb kept only the in-frame ones, dropping some. This sample has fewer than 150,000 clones, with about 85% found just once. This record belongs to a study of cytotoxic CD8 clonotypes in ibrutinib-treated CLL. Study-wide results and limits: Age-matched healthy donor levels were exceeded by baseline clonality, which tracked circulating CD8+ T-cell counts. Public clonotypes proved infrequent, and on treatment they shrank or remained steady.

Around 2 micrograms of genomic DNA from cryopreserved PBMCs went into TCR beta libraries. The sample was PBMCs, taken after 24 months of ibrutinib treatment. The TCR sequence derives from a human donor with chronic lymphocytic leukemia.

The CDR3, as DNA: TGTGCCACCCCGAACTCCTACGAGCAGTACTTC. Translating gives CATPNSYEQYF. V gene TRBV12-1 combines with J gene TRBJ2-7. TRBV12-1 is given as a pseudogene. CDR3 length: 11 residues.